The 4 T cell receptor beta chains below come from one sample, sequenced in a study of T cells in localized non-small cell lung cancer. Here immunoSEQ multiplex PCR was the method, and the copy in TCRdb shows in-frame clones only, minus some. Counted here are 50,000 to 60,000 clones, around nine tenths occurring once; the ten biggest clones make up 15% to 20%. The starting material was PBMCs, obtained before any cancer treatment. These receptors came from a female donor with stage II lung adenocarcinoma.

The CDR3 here is CAWTFNAGEETQYF. CDR3 nucleotides: TGTGCCTGGACGTTTAACGCGGGGGAAGAGACCCAGTACTTC. The V gene is TRBV30, the J gene TRBJ2-5; the match to TRBD2 covers 7 bases. V was clipped by 4 bases and J by 3 bases; unmatched bases: 8. This CDR3 has 14 residues. Looked up from germline, CDR1 is GTSNPN and CDR2 is SVGIG (reference sequence).

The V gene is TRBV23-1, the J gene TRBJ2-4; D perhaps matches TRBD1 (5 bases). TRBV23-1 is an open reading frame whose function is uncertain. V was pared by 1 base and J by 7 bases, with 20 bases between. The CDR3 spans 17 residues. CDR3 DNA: TGCGCCAGCAGTCAATTAGGGGTGGGGCAGGACAAGAACATTCAGTACTTC. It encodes CASSQLGVGQDKNIQYF.

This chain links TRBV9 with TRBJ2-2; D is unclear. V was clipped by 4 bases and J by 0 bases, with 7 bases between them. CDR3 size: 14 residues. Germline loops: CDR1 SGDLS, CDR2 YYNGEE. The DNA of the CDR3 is TGTGCCAGCAGCCCCAGAGCGAACACCGGGGAGCTGTTTTTT. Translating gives CASSPRANTGELFF.

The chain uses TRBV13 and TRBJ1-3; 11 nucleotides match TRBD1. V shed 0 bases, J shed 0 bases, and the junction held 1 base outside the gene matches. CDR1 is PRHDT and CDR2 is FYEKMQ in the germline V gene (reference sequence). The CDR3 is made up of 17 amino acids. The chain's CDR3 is CASSLGGTGGSGNTIYF. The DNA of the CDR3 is TGTGCCAGCAGCTTAGGCGGGACAGGGGGCTCTGGAAACACCATATATTTT.